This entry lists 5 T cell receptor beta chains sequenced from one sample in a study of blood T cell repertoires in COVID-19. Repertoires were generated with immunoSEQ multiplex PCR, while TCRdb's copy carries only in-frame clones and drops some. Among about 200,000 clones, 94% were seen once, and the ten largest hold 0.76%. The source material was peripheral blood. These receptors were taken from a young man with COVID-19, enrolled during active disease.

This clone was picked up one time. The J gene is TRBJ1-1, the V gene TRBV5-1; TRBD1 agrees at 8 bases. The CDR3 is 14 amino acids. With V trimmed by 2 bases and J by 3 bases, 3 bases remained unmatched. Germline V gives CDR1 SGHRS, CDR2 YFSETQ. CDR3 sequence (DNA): TGCGCCAGCAGCTTTTTACAGGGGGACACTGAAGCTTTCTTT. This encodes CASSFLQGDTEAFF.

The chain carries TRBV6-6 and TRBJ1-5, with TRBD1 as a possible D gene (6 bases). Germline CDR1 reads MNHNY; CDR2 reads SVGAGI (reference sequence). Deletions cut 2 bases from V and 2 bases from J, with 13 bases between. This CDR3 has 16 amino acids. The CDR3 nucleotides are TGTGCCAGCAGTTACGGGGGCCGGGTAGGCAATCAGCCCCAGCATTTT. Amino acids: CASSYGGRVGNQPQHF.

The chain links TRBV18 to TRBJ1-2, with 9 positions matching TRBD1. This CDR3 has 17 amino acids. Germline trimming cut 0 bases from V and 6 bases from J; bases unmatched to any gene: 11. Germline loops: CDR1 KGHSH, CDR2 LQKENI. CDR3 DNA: TGTGCCAGCTCACCACCGGGAAATACAGGGGGCTTACATGGCTACACCTTC. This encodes CASSPPGNTGGLHGYTF.

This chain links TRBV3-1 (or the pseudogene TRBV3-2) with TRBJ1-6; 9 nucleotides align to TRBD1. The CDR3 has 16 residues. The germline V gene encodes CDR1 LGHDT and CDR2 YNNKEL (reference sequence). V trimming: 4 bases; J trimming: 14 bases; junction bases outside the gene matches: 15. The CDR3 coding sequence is TGTGCCAGCAGCCGAGTTCCGACAGGGGGGAACCGGGCCCTCCACTTT. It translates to CASSRVPTGGNRALHF.

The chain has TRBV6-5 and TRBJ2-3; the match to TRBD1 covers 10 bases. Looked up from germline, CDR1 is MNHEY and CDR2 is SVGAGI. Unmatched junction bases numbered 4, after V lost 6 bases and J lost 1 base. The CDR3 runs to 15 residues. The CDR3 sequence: CASRDRGSGTDTQYF. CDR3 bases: TGTGCCAGCAGGGACAGGGGGTCGGGCACAGATACGCAGTATTTT.